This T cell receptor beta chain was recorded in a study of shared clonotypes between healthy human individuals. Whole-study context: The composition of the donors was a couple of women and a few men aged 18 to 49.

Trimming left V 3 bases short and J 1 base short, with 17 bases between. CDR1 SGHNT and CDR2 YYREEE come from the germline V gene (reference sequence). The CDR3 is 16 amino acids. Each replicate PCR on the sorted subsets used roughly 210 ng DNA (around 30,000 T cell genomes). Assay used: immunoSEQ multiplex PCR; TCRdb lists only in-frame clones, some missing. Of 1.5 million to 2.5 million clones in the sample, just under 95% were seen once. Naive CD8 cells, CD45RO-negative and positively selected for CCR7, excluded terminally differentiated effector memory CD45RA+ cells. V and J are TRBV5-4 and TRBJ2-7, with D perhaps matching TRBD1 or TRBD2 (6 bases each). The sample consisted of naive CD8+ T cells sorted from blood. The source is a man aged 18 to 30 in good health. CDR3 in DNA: TGTGCCAGCAGCTCCTCTTTCTGGGGGGCTTCCTACGAGCAGTACTTC. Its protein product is CASSSSFWGASYEQYF.